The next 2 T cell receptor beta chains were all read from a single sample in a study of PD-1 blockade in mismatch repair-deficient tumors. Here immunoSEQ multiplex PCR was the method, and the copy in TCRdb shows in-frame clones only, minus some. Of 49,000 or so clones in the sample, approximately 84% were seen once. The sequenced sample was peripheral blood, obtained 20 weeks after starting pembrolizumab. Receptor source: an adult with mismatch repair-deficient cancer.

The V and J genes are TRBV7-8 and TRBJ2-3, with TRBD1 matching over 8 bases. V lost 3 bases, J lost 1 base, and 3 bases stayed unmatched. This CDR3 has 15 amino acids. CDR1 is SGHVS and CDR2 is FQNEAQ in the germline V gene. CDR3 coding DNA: TGTGCCAGCAGCTTTCCGGGACAGGGCACAGATACGCAGTATTTT. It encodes CASSFPGQGTDTQYF.

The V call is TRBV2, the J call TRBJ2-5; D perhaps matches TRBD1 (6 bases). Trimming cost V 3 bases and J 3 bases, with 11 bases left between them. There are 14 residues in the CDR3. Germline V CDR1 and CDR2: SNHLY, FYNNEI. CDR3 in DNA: TGTGCCAGCAGTGACGGGACATTTGAAGAGACCCAGTACTTC. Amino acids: CASSDGTFEETQYF.